This T cell receptor beta chain was sequenced for a study of T cell clonotyping in hematopoietic cell transplantation. The overall study: Recipients' pretransplant samples followed cytoreduction.

This clone came up once. Antigen: not known. Regarding time point: recipient sample about 28 days before transplant, after cytoreduction. Overall study findings and caveats: Cells were unsorted, so CD4 and CD8 contributions were not separated. At the given depth, recipient repertoires were over 97% de novo clonotypes.

The protocol was immunoSEQ multiplex PCR, while the TCRdb copy is restricted to in-frame clones and leaves out a portion. Of roughly 28,000 clones listed, 90% to 95% were seen once; the top ten hold 2% to 2.5%. Germline trimming cut 0 bases from V and 2 bases from J; bases unmatched to any gene: 2. Germline assignment: CDR1 SGDLS and CDR2 YYNGEE. This CDR3 is 15 amino acids long. Material: peripheral blood mononuclear cells, obtained before stem cell transplant. The receptor was isolated from a man between 45 and 60 years old with acute myeloid leukemia. Some clones in this sample may be carry-over from other donors' samples. J is TRBJ2-3 and V is TRBV9; TRBD2 agrees at 8 bases. CDR3 sequence (DNA): TGTGCCAGCAGCGTAGAAGGACTAGCCACAGATACGCAGTATTTT. Translating it yields CASSVEGLATDTQYF.